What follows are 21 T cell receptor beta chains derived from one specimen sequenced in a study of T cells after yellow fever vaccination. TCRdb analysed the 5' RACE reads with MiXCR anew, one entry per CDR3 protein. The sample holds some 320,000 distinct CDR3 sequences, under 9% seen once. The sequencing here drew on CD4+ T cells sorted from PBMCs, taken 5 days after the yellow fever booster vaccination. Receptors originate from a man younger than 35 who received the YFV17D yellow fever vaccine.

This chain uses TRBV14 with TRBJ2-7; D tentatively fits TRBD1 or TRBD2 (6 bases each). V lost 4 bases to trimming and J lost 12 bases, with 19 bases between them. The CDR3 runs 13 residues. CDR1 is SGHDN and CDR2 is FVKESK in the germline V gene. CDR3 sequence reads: CASSPRGAPHRYF. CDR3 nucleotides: TGTGCCAGCAGCCCGAGGGGGGCACCACATCGGTACTTC.

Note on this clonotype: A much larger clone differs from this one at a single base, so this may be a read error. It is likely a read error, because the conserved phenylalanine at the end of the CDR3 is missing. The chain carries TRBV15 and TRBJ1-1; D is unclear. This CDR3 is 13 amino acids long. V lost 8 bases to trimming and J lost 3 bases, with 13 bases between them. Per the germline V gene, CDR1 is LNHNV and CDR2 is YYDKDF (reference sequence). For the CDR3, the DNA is TGTGCCACCCTGCATATTAAGGACACTGAAGCTTTCCTT. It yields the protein CATLHIKDTEAFL.

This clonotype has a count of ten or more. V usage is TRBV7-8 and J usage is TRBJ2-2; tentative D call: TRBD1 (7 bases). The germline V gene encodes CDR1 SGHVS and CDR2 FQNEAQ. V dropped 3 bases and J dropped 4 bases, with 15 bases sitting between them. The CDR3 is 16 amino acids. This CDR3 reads CASSLVAGGPTGELFF. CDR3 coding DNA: TGTGCCAGCAGCTTGGTGGCAGGGGGGCCCACCGGGGAGCTGTTTTTT.

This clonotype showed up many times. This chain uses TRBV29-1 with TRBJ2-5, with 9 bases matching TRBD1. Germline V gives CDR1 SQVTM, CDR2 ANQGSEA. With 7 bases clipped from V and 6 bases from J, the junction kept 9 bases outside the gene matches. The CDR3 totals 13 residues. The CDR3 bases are TGCAGCGCAACACAGGGGGCAGGAAAGACCCAGTACTTC. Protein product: CSATQGAGKTQYF.

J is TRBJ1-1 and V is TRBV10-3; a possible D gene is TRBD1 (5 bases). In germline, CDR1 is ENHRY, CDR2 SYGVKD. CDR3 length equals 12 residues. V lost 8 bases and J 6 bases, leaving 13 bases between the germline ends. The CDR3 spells CAIGRGNAEAFF. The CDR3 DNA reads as TGTGCCATCGGTAGGGGCAATGCTGAAGCTTTCTTT.

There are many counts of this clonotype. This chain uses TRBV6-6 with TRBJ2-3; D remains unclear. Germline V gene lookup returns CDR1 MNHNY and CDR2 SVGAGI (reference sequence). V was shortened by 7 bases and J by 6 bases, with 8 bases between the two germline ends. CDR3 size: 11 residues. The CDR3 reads CASTKLDTQYF. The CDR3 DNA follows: TGTGCCAGCACTAAACTGGATACGCAGTATTTT.

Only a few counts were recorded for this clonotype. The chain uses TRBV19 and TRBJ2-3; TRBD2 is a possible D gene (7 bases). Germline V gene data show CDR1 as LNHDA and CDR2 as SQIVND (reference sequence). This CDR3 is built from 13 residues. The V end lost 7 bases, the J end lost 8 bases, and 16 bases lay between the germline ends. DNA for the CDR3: TGTGCCAGTAACCCCCTCCGGGGGGCTACGCAGTATTTT. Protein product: CASNPLRGATQYF.

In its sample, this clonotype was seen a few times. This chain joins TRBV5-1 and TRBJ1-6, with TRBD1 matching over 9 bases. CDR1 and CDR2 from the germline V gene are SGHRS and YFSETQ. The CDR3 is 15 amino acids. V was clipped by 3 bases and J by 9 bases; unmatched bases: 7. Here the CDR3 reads CASSSSGTGLSPLHF. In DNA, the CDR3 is TGCGCCAGCAGCTCCTCCGGGACAGGGCTTTCACCCCTCCACTTT. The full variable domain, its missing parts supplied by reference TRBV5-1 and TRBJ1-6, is KAGVTQTPRYLIKTRGQQVTLSCSPISGHRSVSWYQQTPGQGLQFLFEYFSETQRNKGNFPGRFSGRQFSNSRSEMNVSTLELGDSALYLCASSSSGTGLSPLHFGNGTRLTVT.

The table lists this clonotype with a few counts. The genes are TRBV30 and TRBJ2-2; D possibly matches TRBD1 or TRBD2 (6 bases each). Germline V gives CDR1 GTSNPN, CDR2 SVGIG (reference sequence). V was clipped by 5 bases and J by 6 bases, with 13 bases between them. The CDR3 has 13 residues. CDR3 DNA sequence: TGTGCCTGGTTTAGAGGGGGGCCCGGGGAGCTGTTTTTT. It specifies CAWFRGGPGELFF.

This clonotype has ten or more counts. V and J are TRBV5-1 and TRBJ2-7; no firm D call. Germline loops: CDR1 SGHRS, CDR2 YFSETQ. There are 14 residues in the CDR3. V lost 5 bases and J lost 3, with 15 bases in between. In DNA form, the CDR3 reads TGCGCCAGCAGATTAGCCTCCTTGAGCTACGAGCAGTACTTC. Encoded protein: CASRLASLSYEQYF.

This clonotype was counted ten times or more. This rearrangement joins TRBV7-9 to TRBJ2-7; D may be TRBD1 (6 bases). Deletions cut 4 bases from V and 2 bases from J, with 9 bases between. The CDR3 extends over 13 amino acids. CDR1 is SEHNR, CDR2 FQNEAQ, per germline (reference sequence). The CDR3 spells CASSSTGPYEQYF. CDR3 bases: TGTGCCAGCAGCTCCACAGGGCCCTACGAGCAGTACTTC.

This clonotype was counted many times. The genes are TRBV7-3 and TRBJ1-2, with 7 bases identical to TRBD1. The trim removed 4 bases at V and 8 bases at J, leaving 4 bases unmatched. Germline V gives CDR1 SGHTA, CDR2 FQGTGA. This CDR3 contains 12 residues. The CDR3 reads CASSSTGVGYTF. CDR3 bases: TGTGCCAGCAGCTCAACAGGGGTCGGCTACACCTTC.

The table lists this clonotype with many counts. CDR3 sequence (DNA): TGTGCCAGCAGCTTAGGGACTAGCGGGGCTTGGACCCAGTACTTC. Encoded protein: CASSLGTSGAWTQYF. The chain has TRBV7-2 and TRBJ2-5, with 12 bases that match TRBD2. CDR1 is SGHTA, CDR2 FQGNSA, per germline. The V and J ends lost 1 base and 7 bases, in that order; junction bases with no gene match: 4. This CDR3 is 15 amino acids long.

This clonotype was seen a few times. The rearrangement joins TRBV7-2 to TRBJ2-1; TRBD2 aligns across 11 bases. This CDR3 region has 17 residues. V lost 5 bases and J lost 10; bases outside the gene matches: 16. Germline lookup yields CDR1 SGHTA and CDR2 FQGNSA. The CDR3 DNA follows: TGTGCCAGCAGCATCGGGACCGGGACTAGCGGCTTTAGGGAGCAGTTCTTC. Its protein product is CASSIGTGTSGFREQFF.

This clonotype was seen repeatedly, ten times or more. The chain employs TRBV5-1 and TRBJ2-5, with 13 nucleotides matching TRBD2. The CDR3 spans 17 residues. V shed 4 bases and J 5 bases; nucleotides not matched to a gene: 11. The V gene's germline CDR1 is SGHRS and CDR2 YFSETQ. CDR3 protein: CASSPGLAGAFGETQYF. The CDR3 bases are TGCGCCAGCAGCCCAGGACTAGCGGGGGCCTTCGGGGAGACCCAGTACTTC.

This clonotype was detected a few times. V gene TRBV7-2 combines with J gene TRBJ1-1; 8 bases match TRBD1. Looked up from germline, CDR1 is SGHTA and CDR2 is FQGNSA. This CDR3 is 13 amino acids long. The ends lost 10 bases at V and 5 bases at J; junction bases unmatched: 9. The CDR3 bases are TGTGCCACCCGACAGGGGCGGGAGACTGAAGCTTTCTTT. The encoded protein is CATRQGRETEAFF.

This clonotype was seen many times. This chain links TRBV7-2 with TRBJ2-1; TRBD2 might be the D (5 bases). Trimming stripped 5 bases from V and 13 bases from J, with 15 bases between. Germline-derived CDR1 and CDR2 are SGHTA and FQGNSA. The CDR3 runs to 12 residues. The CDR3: CASSLIFGVQFF. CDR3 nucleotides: TGTGCCAGCAGCCTGATCTTCGGGGTTCAGTTCTTC.

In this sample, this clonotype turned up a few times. The CDR3 sequence is CASSTLKTSTDTQYF. CDR3 nucleotides: TGTGCCAGCAGCACACTTAAGACTAGCACAGATACGCAGTATTTT. The chain carries TRBV5-5 and TRBJ2-3; D is undetermined. V lost 4 bases, J lost 0 bases, and 12 bases lay in between. The germline CDR1 and CDR2 sequences are SGHKS and YYEKEE (reference sequence). The CDR3 has 15 amino acids.

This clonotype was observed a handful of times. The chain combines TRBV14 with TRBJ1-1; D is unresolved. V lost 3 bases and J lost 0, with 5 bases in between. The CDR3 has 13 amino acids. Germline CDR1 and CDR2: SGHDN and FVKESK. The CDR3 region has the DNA TGTGCCAGCAGCCAGTACTTGAACACTGAAGCTTTCTTT. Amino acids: CASSQYLNTEAFF. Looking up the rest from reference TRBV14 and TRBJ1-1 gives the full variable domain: EAGVTQFPSHSVIEKGQTVTLRCDPISGHDNLYWYRRVMGKEIKFLLHFVKESKQDESGMPNNRFLAERTGGTYSTLKVQPAELEDSGVYFCASSQYLNTEAFFGQGTRLTVV.

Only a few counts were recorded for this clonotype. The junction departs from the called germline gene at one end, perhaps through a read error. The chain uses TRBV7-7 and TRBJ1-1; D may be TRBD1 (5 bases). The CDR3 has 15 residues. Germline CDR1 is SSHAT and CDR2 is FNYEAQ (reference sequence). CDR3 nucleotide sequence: TGTGCTAGCACCCTCACGGGTAGGGGGAACACTGAAGCTTTCTTT. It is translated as CASTLTGRGNTEAFF.

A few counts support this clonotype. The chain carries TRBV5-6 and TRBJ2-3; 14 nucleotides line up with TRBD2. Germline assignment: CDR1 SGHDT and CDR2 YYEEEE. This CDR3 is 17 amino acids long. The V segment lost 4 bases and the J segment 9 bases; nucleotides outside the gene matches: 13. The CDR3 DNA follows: TGTGCCAGCAGCCTCAGGACTAGCGGGGGGCCGGGAATGACGCAGTATTTT. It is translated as CASSLRTSGGPGMTQYF.